A selection of T cell receptor beta chains follows, all from one sample in a study of blood T cell repertoires in COVID-19. TCRdb keeps only in-frame clones here, not all; method: immunoSEQ multiplex PCR. Among about 100,000 clones listed, around four fifths were seen once. The sequenced material came from peripheral blood. These TCRs come from a woman in her 70s with acute or convalescent COVID-19. Both conserved end residues are part of each CDR3. D genes are given only for firm matches. The listing skips clone size in some rows; elsewhere it reads once, few, many or a size class.

D gene: TRBD1
J gene: TRBJ2-4
clone size: -
V gene: TRBV5-4
CDR3 protein: CASSFQDRGDKNIQYF
CDR3 DNA: TGTGCCAGCAGCTTCCAAGACAGGGGAGACAAAAACATTCAGTACTTC

D gene: -
J gene: TRBJ2-1
clone size: few
V gene: TRBV5-1
CDR3 protein: CASSEEQGGEQFF
CDR3 DNA: TGCGCCAGCAGCGAGGAACAAGGCGGTGAGCAGTTCTTC

D gene: -
J gene: TRBJ1-1
clone size: -
V gene: TRBV6-2/TRBV6-3
CDR3 protein: CASSYTRGAEAFF
CDR3 DNA: TGTGCCAGCAGTTACACCCGGGGAGCCGAAGCTTTCTTT

D gene: TRBD1
J gene: TRBJ2-5
clone size: -
V gene: TRBV18
CDR3 protein: CASSPQGAVQETQYF
CDR3 DNA: TGTGCCAGCTCACCACAGGGGGCAGTACAAGAGACCCAGTACTTC

D gene: TRBD1
J gene: TRBJ1-6
clone size: -
V gene: TRBV28
CDR3 protein: CASSSPGQGAGSSYNSPLHF
CDR3 DNA: TGTGCCAGCAGCTCGCCGGGACAGGGGGCGGGGAGCTCCTATAATTCACCCCTCCACTTT

D gene: TRBD1
J gene: TRBJ2-6
clone size: once
V gene: TRBV5-5
CDR3 protein: CASSLRGTGNLRGANVLTF
CDR3 DNA: TGTGCCAGCAGCTTGAGGGGGACAGGGAACCTAAGAGGGGCCAACGTCCTGACTTTC

D gene: TRBD1
J gene: TRBJ1-2
clone size: -
V gene: TRBV7-9
CDR3 protein: CASSLAFGTGYGYTF
CDR3 DNA: TGTGCCAGCAGCTTAGCGTTCGGGACAGGGTATGGCTACACCTTC

D gene: TRBD1
J gene: TRBJ2-3
clone size: -
V gene: TRBV3-1/TRBV3-2
CDR3 protein: CASSHRRQGADTQYF
CDR3 DNA: TGTGCCAGCAGCCACCGTCGACAGGGGGCAGATACGCAGTATTTT

D gene: -
J gene: TRBJ1-6
clone size: once
V gene: TRBV5-1
CDR3 protein: CASTPFSGGNSPLHF
CDR3 DNA: TGCGCCAGCACCCCCTTTTCTGGAGGAAATTCACCCCTCCACTTT

D gene: TRBD2
J gene: TRBJ2-2
clone size: -
V gene: TRBV5-1
CDR3 protein: CASSLAGLAGASTGELFF
CDR3 DNA: TGCGCCAGCAGCTTGGCAGGGCTAGCGGGGGCCAGCACCGGGGAGCTGTTTTTT

D gene: TRBD1
J gene: TRBJ1-1
clone size: -
V gene: TRBV28
CDR3 protein: CASSLYEGATEAFF
CDR3 DNA: TGTGCCAGCAGTTTATATGAGGGGGCCACTGAAGCTTTCTTT

D gene: -
J gene: TRBJ1-6
clone size: -
V gene: TRBV3-1/TRBV3-2
CDR3 protein: CASSQLRGGFSYNSPLHF
CDR3 DNA: TGTGCCAGCAGCCAACTCCGCGGGGGGTTCTCCTATAATTCACCCCTCCACTTT

D gene: -
J gene: TRBJ1-1
clone size: -
V gene: TRBV18
CDR3 protein: CASSRQDSTEAFF
CDR3 DNA: TGTGCCAGCTCACGACAGGATTCCACTGAAGCTTTCTTT

D gene: -
J gene: TRBJ2-3
clone size: once
V gene: TRBV9
CDR3 protein: CASSVQGSSTDTQYF
CDR3 DNA: TGTGCCAGCAGCGTTCAGGGTAGTAGCACAGATACGCAGTATTTT

D gene: -
J gene: TRBJ1-1
clone size: few
V gene: TRBV19
CDR3 protein: CASSIAGDINTEAFF
CDR3 DNA: TGTGCCAGTAGTATCGCGGGAGACATTAACACTGAAGCTTTCTTT

D gene: TRBD2
J gene: TRBJ2-3
clone size: -
V gene: TRBV28
CDR3 protein: CASSPPGLRGGDTQYF
CDR3 DNA: TGTGCCAGCAGTCCGCCGGGACTGCGGGGGGGAGATACGCAGTATTTT

D gene: -
J gene: TRBJ2-1
clone size: -
V gene: TRBV18
CDR3 protein: CASSPPRGYNEQFF
CDR3 DNA: TGTGCCAGCTCACCACCGCGGGGATACAATGAGCAGTTCTTC

D gene: -
J gene: TRBJ1-5
clone size: -
V gene: TRBV5-1
CDR3 protein: CASSPGGSYQPQHF
CDR3 DNA: TGCGCCAGCAGCCCTGGGGGCTCCTATCAGCCCCAGCATTTT

D gene: -
J gene: TRBJ1-2
clone size: -
V gene: TRBV5-6
CDR3 protein: CASSFNGGRVLDGYTF
CDR3 DNA: TGTGCCAGCAGCTTTAATGGTGGCAGGGTCTTGGATGGCTACACCTTC

D gene: -
J gene: TRBJ1-1
clone size: -
V gene: TRBV28
CDR3 protein: CASSLHGGAYTEAFF
CDR3 DNA: TGTGCCAGCAGTCTACACGGAGGGGCTTACACTGAAGCTTTCTTT

D gene: TRBD1
J gene: TRBJ1-1
clone size: once
V gene: TRBV5-1
CDR3 protein: CASSLAGTGTEAFF
CDR3 DNA: TGCGCCAGCAGCTTGGCTGGGACAGGGACTGAAGCTTTCTTT

D gene: -
J gene: TRBJ2-7
clone size: once
V gene: TRBV4-1
CDR3 protein: CASSQSPRGSAYEQYF
CDR3 DNA: TGCGCCAGCAGCCAATCCCCTCGGGGGTCGGCCTACGAGCAGTACTTC

D gene: -
J gene: TRBJ1-1
clone size: -
V gene: TRBV24-1
CDR3 protein: CATSESGVTEAFF
CDR3 DNA: TGTGCCACCAGTGAGTCAGGGGTTACTGAAGCTTTCTTT

D gene: TRBD2
J gene: TRBJ2-1
clone size: few
V gene: TRBV29-1
CDR3 protein: CSVWAGGTPSNEQFF
CDR3 DNA: TGCAGCGTTTGGGCGGGAGGAACCCCAAGTAATGAGCAGTTCTTC

D gene: -
J gene: TRBJ1-5
clone size: -
V gene: TRBV29-1
CDR3 protein: CSVRDNSNQPQHF
CDR3 DNA: TGCAGCGTTAGGGACAATAGCAATCAGCCCCAGCATTTT

D gene: -
J gene: TRBJ2-1
clone size: -
V gene: TRBV7-3
CDR3 protein: CASSGKTGGGGHEQFF
CDR3 DNA: TGTGCCAGCAGCGGTAAAACCGGGGGAGGTGGACATGAGCAGTTCTTC

D gene: TRBD2
J gene: TRBJ2-1
clone size: -
V gene: TRBV28
CDR3 protein: CASSPPGTSGRNNEQFF
CDR3 DNA: TGTGCCAGCAGTCCCCCCGGGACTAGCGGGAGGAACAATGAGCAGTTCTTC

D gene: -
J gene: TRBJ1-6
clone size: -
V gene: TRBV4-2
CDR3 protein: CASSQSGAIGSPLHF
CDR3 DNA: TGTGCCAGCAGCCAATCAGGGGCGATCGGGTCACCCCTCCACTTT

D gene: TRBD2
J gene: TRBJ2-7
clone size: -
V gene: TRBV4-2
CDR3 protein: CASSQHGTSGSYEQYF
CDR3 DNA: TGTGCCAGCAGCCAACATGGGACTAGCGGGAGCTACGAGCAGTACTTC

D gene: -
J gene: TRBJ1-2
clone size: -
V gene: TRBV24-1
CDR3 protein: CATSDPAGGETSYGYTF
CDR3 DNA: TGTGCCACCAGTGATCCGGCAGGAGGAGAGACCAGCTATGGCTACACCTTC